This TCR beta chain was recovered during a study of T cell responses to AZD1222 COVID-19 vaccine. Libraries were prepared by immunoSEQ multiplex PCR; TCRdb keeps only in-frame clonotypes and omits some of them. The table includes 50,000 to 70,000 clones, around 85% detected once. CDR3 size: 15 residues. In germline, CDR1 is SEHNR, CDR2 FQNEAQ (reference sequence). Trimming left V 1 base short and J 1 base short, with 10 bases between. The input for sequencing was peripheral blood, taken on day 0 of MenACWY control vaccination. This clonotype was sampled from an adult in good health. This rearrangement joins TRBV7-9 to TRBJ2-5; D remains unclear. The DNA for the CDR3 is TGTGCCAGCAGCTTAGTAGGTAGTAGCCAAGAGACCCAGTACTTC. Encoded protein: CASSLVGSSQETQYF. Using reference TRBV7-9 and TRBJ2-5 for the parts outside the CDR3, the full variable domain is DTGVSQNPRHKITKRGQNVTFRCDPISEHNRLYWYRQTLGQGPEFLTYFQNEAQLEKSRLLSDRFSAERPKGSFSTLEIQRTEQGDSAMYLCASSLVGSSQETQYFGPGTRLLVL.